The rows below give T cell receptor beta chains drawn from one sample of a study of a mutant IDH1 vaccine in newly diagnosed glioma. The protocol was immunoSEQ multiplex PCR, while the TCRdb copy is restricted to in-frame clones and leaves out a portion. This sample has roughly 30,000 clones, with 80% to 85% found just once. Their recognized antigens are unknown. This specimen consisted of PBMCs, obtained from a glioma patient whose treatment included an IDH1 peptide vaccine. Receptors were obtained from a young man with glioma. Both conserved end residues are part of each CDR3. Clone size is given for some rows only: seen once, a few or many times, or a class if the clone is expanded.

TRBJ1-2 16 NA TRBV18 CASSPVAGTGWFGYTF
TRBJ1-2 15 NA TRBV27 CASSTRDRGDYGYTF
TRBJ2-3 15 NA TRBV11-2 CASSPLRDSGQTQYF
TRBJ2-7 14 NA TRBV11-2 CASSLDLGRSRQYF
TRBJ2-1 15 NA TRBV5-1 CASSLDAPGLNEQFF
TRBJ2-7 15 once TRBV11-2 CASRRPGLGLYEQYF
TRBJ1-2 15 NA TRBV7-2 CASSLAGQGPYGYTF
TRBJ2-7 11 once TRBV18 CASSPNYEQYF
TRBJ1-1 17 NA TRBV10-3 CAIRKGGTEMLNTEAFF
TRBJ2-3 18 NA TRBV28 CASSFRAGTPRGTDTQYF
TRBJ2-1 13 NA TRBV27 CASSLDTYNEQFF
TRBJ2-7 12 few TRBV5-4 CASSLEGYEQYF
TRBJ2-5 16 NA TRBV14 CASSQELVEGRETQYF
TRBJ1-5 13 NA TRBV15 CATSRDRDLPQHF
TRBJ1-5 13 NA TRBV7-3 CASSLSEDWPQHF
TRBJ2-3 17 NA TRBV19 CASSMDMGSQGTDTQYF
TRBJ2-6 15 NA TRBV2 CASSERRAGANVLTF
TRBJ2-2 16 NA TRBV5-1 CASSSAPVQGTGELFF
TRBJ1-5 15 NA TRBV5-5 CASSFGGRSDQPQHF
TRBJ2-7 12 NA TRBV30 CAWSPRGYEQYF
TRBJ2-2 14 NA TRBV5-1 CASSSGLATGELFF
TRBJ2-1 16 NA TRBV9 CASSVGGRGVRNEQFF
TRBJ1-2 15 NA TRBV14 CASSQHQGDYYGYTF
TRBJ1-5 19 few TRBV27 CASSLSGRTGSIRNQPQHF
TRBJ2-3 15 NA TRBV7-9 CASSSRSSGGDTQYF
TRBJ1-6 13 NA TRBV30 CAWMVQGNSPLHF
TRBJ2-5 13 NA TRBV30 CAWGRGQGETQYF
TRBJ1-1 14 NA TRBV5-1 CASSLAVNPGEAFF
TRBJ2-2 14 NA TRBV30 CAWSVGGNTGELFF
TRBJ2-3 15 NA TRBV15 CATSNDRKELHTQYF
TRBJ1-2 13 few TRBV5-1 CASSLAGDYGYTF
TRBJ2-7 13 NA TRBV10-3 CAIRVGGTYEQYF
TRBJ2-3 15 NA TRBV4-2 CASSLTSGSIDTQYF
TRBJ2-3 16 NA TRBV27 CASSHGVAGSTDTQYF
TRBJ2-7 13 NA TRBV2 CASSVGRLGEQYF
TRBJ2-7 14 NA TRBV2 CASSDVTSGYEQYF
TRBJ1-1 15 NA TRBV11-1 CASSLAPGRNTEAFF
TRBJ1-5 15 few TRBV30 CAWSSPGAANQPQHF
TRBJ2-7 13 NA TRBV6-1 CASGTWASYEQYF
TRBJ1-3 15 NA TRBV10-1 CASSESTEAGNTIYF
TRBJ1-5 15 few TRBV11-2 CASSLDGHSNQPQHF
TRBJ1-1 12 NA TRBV30 CAWSVFGTEAFF
TRBJ1-2 13 NA TRBV18 CASSPGPTYGYTF
TRBJ1-1 13 NA TRBV28 CASSLGGSTEAFF
TRBJ1-1 11 NA TRBV2 CASSSNTEAFF
TRBJ2-3 12 NA TRBV6-1 CASRGGTDTQYF
TRBJ1-1 17 NA TRBV18 CASSPTPGPGASTEAFF
TRBJ1-1 15 NA TRBV27 CASSLGGAALTEAFF
NA 12 NA TRBV5-4 CASSFNQYEQYF
TRBJ2-3 13 once TRBV29-1 CSVDLLFTDTQYF
TRBJ1-6 12 NA TRBV19 CASCDGGPPLHF
TRBJ2-7 14 NA TRBV29-1 CSVGTSGGSYEQYF